This T cell receptor beta chain was sequenced for a study of blood T cell repertoires in COVID-19. The table came from immunoSEQ multiplex PCR; TCRdb's copy has only in-frame clones and leaves some out. The profile shows more than 85,000 clones, approximately 84% of them singletons. With 6 bases clipped from V and 2 bases from J, the junction kept 8 bases outside the gene matches. Germline loops: CDR1 KGHSH, CDR2 LQKENI. The CDR3 consists of 16 residues. This receptor was identified in a human donor in a cohort sampled during active COVID-19. Input material: peripheral blood. The chain uses TRBV18 and TRBJ2-2, with 8 nucleotides matching TRBD1. CDR3 in DNA: TGTGCCAGCTCCCCCAGGACAGGGAGCAACACCGGGGAGCTGTTTTTT. This gives the protein CASSPRTGSNTGELFF.